This T cell receptor (beta chain) was found in a study of blood T cell repertoires in COVID-19 (dated by TCRdb to the early 2020s). About the study as a whole: Collaborator samples came from the United States, Italy and Spain and covered acute and convalescent phases of COVID-19. The material from the prospective study consisted of cDNA or gDNA derived from T cells, B-cell-depleted T cells, or PBMCs. Deeply sampled blood TCRbeta repertoires from subjects exposed to, actively infected with, or recovered from COVID-19 were included in the dataset. The repertoires were released in a freely available public database meant as a resource for research on the immune response to SARS-CoV-2. Samples came from the ongoing ImmuneRACE study (first 160 participants) plus 1,254 subjects from 6 global collaborators. The sample metadata nearly always contained a de-identified subject ID, COVID-19 status, age in years and sex. Where available, HLA class I and class II types were obtained from metadata supplied by the sample provider rather than from assay-based typing.

TCRbeta CDR3 regions were amplified from genomic DNA using the immunoSEQ Assay, a bias-controlled multiplex PCR. The authors' pipeline ran thus. The number of nucleated cells in each sample was estimated from the amplification of reference gene primers within the assay. To quantify the absolute abundance of each unique TCRbeta CDR3 rearrangement, sequence reads were collapsed and filtered. For each sample, productive Simpson clonality was calculated as the square root of Simpson's diversity index across productive rearrangements. Entries here come from immuneACCESS through TCRdb and include only in-frame sequences with V and J called. Some clones fail to appear in such tables; in the studies checked, an unresolved V gene covers under half of the shortfall, and the cause of the remainder is unknown. V and J calls and clone size come straight from that table; D and trimming were deduced from the DNA. This sample comprises 210,000 or so clones, about nine tenths of them detected only once. The ten biggest clones cover 2% to 3% of the sample.

At one collaborating source in Seattle, patients were enrolled during active infection and were followed longitudinally through the course of disease. Whole blood was collected in K2EDTA tubes by collaborating institutions according to the institutions' own protocols. For TCRbeta analysis, collaborator samples were shipped as frozen whole blood, as isolated PBMCs, or as DNA extracted from either sample type. The trim is 5 bases for V and 3 bases for J, with a gap of 19 bases between the germline ends. In the germline V gene (reference sequence), CDR1 corresponds to LNHDA and CDR2 to SQIVND. Spanning cysteine to phenylalanine, the CDR3 consists of 16 amino acids. Of the read, only the CDR3 DNA is kept; its 48 bases are in frame from base 1. What the research found in general, with its limitations: The amount of clinical and demographic metadata varied by source and participant and was provided uncurated.

A note on this clone: Its antigen is not yet known. Base qualities are not recorded, but no much larger clone differs from it by a single base.

The TCR sequence derives from a man in his thirties or forties with COVID-19, enrolled during active disease. Sequenced input: peripheral blood. The sequence links TRBV19 to TRBJ1-1; TRBD1 is possibly the D segment (5 matching bases). The encoded CDR3 is CASSSAGQRPDTEAFF. Read as DNA, the sequence is TGTGCCAGTAGTTCAGCAGGACAACGTCCGGACACTGAAGCTTTCTTT.